This T cell receptor (beta chain) was documented in a study of T cells in Graves' hyperthyroidism and ophthalmopathy. The V gene end was trimmed by 7 bases and the J gene end by 3 bases; junction bases not matched to a gene: 6. Looked up from germline, CDR1 is ENHRY and CDR2 is SYGVKD. This CDR3 spans 14 amino acids. What was amplified from RNA transcripts were TCR beta CDR3 regions. TCR CDR3 underwent first-round RT-PCR with the HTBI primer set. TCRdb itself ran the multiplex PCR reads through MiXCR, one entry per CDR3 protein. The data contain fewer than 900,000 distinct CDR3 sequences, roughly 15% of them singletons.

This TCR was sampled from a man younger than 35 with Graves' hyperthyroidism. Specimen: blood. This chain joins TRBV10-3 and TRBJ2-1, with 7 positions matching TRBD2. CDR3 coding DNA: TGTGCCATCACTCCGACTAGCCACTACAATGAGCAGTTCTTC. Residues: CAITPTSHYNEQFF.